The rows below give T cell receptor beta chains drawn from one sample of a study of siplizumab effects on memory and regulatory T cells. Method: immunoSEQ multiplex PCR; TCRdb's copy keeps in-frame clones and lacks some. The table includes tens of thousands of clones, approximately 93% detected once. The sequenced sample consisted of CD8+ T cells sorted from blood. All receptors derive from a human donor in good health. CDR3s include the opening cysteine and the closing phenylalanine or tryptophan. Each record gives: D gene, J gene, clone size, V gene, CDR3 DNA, CDR3 protein. The D gene is left open where the match is weak. Size values are once, few and many counts, or a class for expanded clones, and some rows have none.

NA | TRBJ2-7 | NA | TRBV27 | TGTGCCAGCGCCCGGAAGTTTATTTACGAGCAGTACTTC | CASARKFIYEQYF
NA | TRBJ2-7 | NA | TRBV5-1 | TGCGCCAGCAGCTTGGGAACGTCCTCCTACGAGCAGTACTTC | CASSLGTSSYEQYF
NA | TRBJ1-1 | few | TRBV19 | TGTGCCAGTTTGGTGGGAAGGGGCACTGAAGCTTTCTTT | CASLVGRGTEAFF
NA | TRBJ1-3 | NA | TRBV6-5 | TGTGCCAGCAGTTACTCGACTACCGAAAACACCATATATTTT | CASSYSTTENTIYF
NA | TRBJ1-2 | NA | TRBV19 | TGTGCCAGTAGTATTCCTGACGGTAACTATGGCTACACCTTC | CASSIPDGNYGYTF
NA | TRBJ2-6 | once | TRBV7-3 | TGTGCCAGCAGCTCGACAGACGTCCTGACTTTC | CASSSTDVLTF
NA | TRBJ2-7 | NA | TRBV2 | TGTGCCAGCAGTTACATTCGAGACGAAAAGTCCTACGAGCAGTACTTC | CASSYIRDEKSYEQYF
TRBD2 | TRBJ2-1 | NA | TRBV5-4 | TGTGCCAGCAGCCTACTCCTATCGGGGGGTAACAATGAGCAGTTCTTC | CASSLLLSGGNNEQFF
NA | TRBJ2-3 | NA | TRBV13 | TGTGCCAGCAGCCCCGAGGACAAGGCCTCAATAGAGCATAGCACAGATACGCAGTATTTT | CASSPEDKASIEHSTDTQYF
TRBD2 | TRBJ2-7 | NA | TRBV7-2 | TGTGCCAGCAGCCAAGATCGCGGGGGGGCCTACGAGCAGTACTTC | CASSQDRGGAYEQYF
NA | TRBJ2-3 | NA | TRBV7-3 | TGTGCCAGCTCGGGCGGGAACGCAGATACGCAGTATTTT | CASSGGNADTQYF
NA | TRBJ1-2 | few | TRBV4-1 | TGCGCCAGCAGCCAAGGTAAAGTGGTGGATTACTATGGCTACACCTTC | CASSQGKVVDYYGYTF
NA | TRBJ1-2 | NA | TRBV19 | TGTGCCAGTAGTACAGAGGGAACCTATGGCTACACCTTC | CASSTEGTYGYTF
TRBD2 | TRBJ2-3 | NA | TRBV15 | TGTGCCACCAGCAGTGGGACTAGCGGGAGAACAGATACGCAGTATTTT | CATSSGTSGRTDTQYF
NA | TRBJ1-1 | NA | TRBV27 | TGTGCCAGCTCCTTCGCCGGAACTGAAGCTTTCTTT | CASSFAGTEAFF